These T cell receptor beta chains were read from a single sample in a study of blood T cell repertoires in COVID-19. TCRdb's copy holds only in-frame clones and misses some; the assay was immunoSEQ multiplex PCR. The data contain around 180,000 clones, more than 75% of them singletons. Specimen: peripheral blood. The receptors stem from a human donor in a cohort sampled during active COVID-19. CDR3s leave out the opening cysteine and the closing phenylalanine or tryptophan. The D gene is left open where the match is weak.

j_call | d_call | v_call | cdr3_aa
TRBJ2-5 | TRBD2 | TRBV5-6 | ASRLTSGRARYQETQY
TRBJ2-3 | . | TRBV19 | ASKQGSGADTQY
TRBJ2-3 | TRBD1 | TRBV4-2 | ASSQATGSGTDTQY
TRBJ1-1 | . | TRBV5-1 | ASSAGRNTEAF
TRBJ2-5 | TRBD2 | TRBV4-3 | ASSQGQGGSGRAQETQY
TRBJ2-5 | TRBD2 | TRBV24-1 | ATSASPGLAGEETQY
TRBJ2-7 | . | TRBV5-1 | ASSYDSPLEQY
TRBJ1-6 | . | TRBV7-2 | ASSLEGVRSPLH
TRBJ1-5 | . | TRBV19 | ASSIRGQSNQPQH
TRBJ2-1 | . | TRBV9 | ASSSILGGGGEQF
TRBJ1-2 | TRBD1 | TRBV7-8 | ASSPLTGRGYT
TRBJ2-1 | . | TRBV11-2 | ASSLDQGRDEQF
TRBJ2-7 | TRBD1 | TRBV6-6 | ASTQGQGPYEQY
TRBJ2-7 | TRBD1 | TRBV6-2/TRBV6-3 | ASSRGQGKFDEQY
TRBJ2-7 | TRBD1 | TRBV18 | ASSPLGQASYEQY